The 24 T cell receptor beta chains listed next were all sequenced from one sample in a study of T cells after yellow fever vaccination. MiXCR, applied by TCRdb to the 5' RACE reads, yields one record per CDR3 protein. The data contain about 160,000 distinct CDR3 sequences, under 7.5% of them seen just once; the ten biggest clones take up 2.5% to 3%. The sequences come from CD4+ T cells sorted from PBMCs, collected less than 6 days after the first yellow fever vaccination. These receptors were obtained from a young man who received the YFV17D yellow fever vaccine.

The gene calls are TRBV12-3 or TRBV12-4 and TRBJ2-4; 9 nucleotides align to TRBD1. CDR3 length: 16 amino acids. V shed 3 bases and J 5 bases; nucleotides not matched to a gene: 8. CDR3 DNA sequence: TGTGCCAGCAGTTTTAGTGGGGGACAGGGCCAAAACATTCAGTACTTC. Protein: CASSFSGGQGQNIQYF.

This clonotype was observed at least ten times. The V gene is TRBV4-3, the J gene TRBJ1-3; unclear D gene. Per germline, CDR1 LGHNA and CDR2 YSLEER. This CDR3 has 16 amino acids. Between the trimmed V and J ends, which lost 3 bases and 5 bases, there was a span of 17 bases. The chain's CDR3 is CASSQAITGKRNTIYF. DNA for the CDR3: TGCGCCAGCAGCCAGGCGATTACCGGGAAGCGAAACACCATATATTTT.

This clonotype was seen many times. Here the CDR3 reads CASRSRQGFTEAFF. The CDR3 DNA reads TGTGCCAGCAGATCCCGACAGGGTTTCACTGAAGCTTTCTTT. This chain uses TRBV6-2 or TRBV6-3 with TRBJ1-1; 7 bases are a match to TRBD1. The CDR3 totals 14 residues. V was pared by 6 bases and J by 4 bases, with 8 bases of the junction left unmatched. Germline CDR1 MNHEY, CDR2 SVGEGT.

This clonotype came up a few times. The V gene is TRBV4-1, the J gene TRBJ2-1; unclear D gene. The V and J ends lost 2 bases and 9 bases respectively, with 11 bases between them. CDR1 is MGHRA, CDR2 YSYEKL, per germline. CDR3 length equals 13 residues. The CDR3 DNA sequence: TGCGCCAGCAGCCAAAGACTGAGGAGTGAGCAGTTCTTC. Its translation: CASSQRLRSEQFF.

In this sample, this clonotype turned up many times. V is TRBV20-1 and J is TRBJ2-3, with unresolved D. This CDR3 has 13 residues. Trimming removed 2 bases at V and 1 base at J, with 7 bases between. Germline V gives CDR1 DFQATT, CDR2 SNEGSKA (reference sequence). The CDR3 DNA reads TGCAGTGCTAGATTAGTCCGCACAGATACGCAGTATTTT. This gives the protein CSARLVRTDTQYF.

Details on this clonotype: A much larger clone is a single base away; this may be a read error. The chain couples TRBV27 to TRBJ2-2; 7 bases agree with TRBD2. This CDR3 region has 17 residues. V gave up 6 bases and J gave up 4 bases; unmatched junction bases: 14. Germline CDR1 and CDR2: MNHEY and SMNVEV (reference sequence). CDR3 sequence: CASRRKLTGGITGELFF. The CDR3 bases are TGTGCCAGCAGGCGCAAACTAACGGGGGGTATCACCGGGGAGCTGTTTTTT.

This chain links TRBV6-1 with TRBJ2-7; 12 bases match TRBD2. This CDR3 has 16 residues. V lost 8 bases and J lost 1; bases outside the gene matches: 9. Germline V gene lookup returns CDR1 MNHNS and CDR2 SASEGT. CDR3 protein: CASHSSGGALSYEQYV. The CDR3 region has the DNA TGTGCCAGCCATTCTAGCGGGGGGGCCCTGTCCTACGAGCAGTACGTC.

The genes are TRBV5-4 and TRBJ1-4, with D unclear. The CDR3 is made up of 15 amino acids. The germline V and J ends were trimmed by 4 bases and 5 bases, with 15 bases remaining between them. CDR1 and CDR2 from the germline V gene are SGHNT and YYREEE (reference sequence). The CDR3 loop reads CASSRNRQTNEKLFF. The CDR3 region has the DNA TGTGCCAGCAGCCGAAATCGCCAGACGAATGAAAAACTGTTTTTT. Full variable domain (rest looked up from reference TRBV5-4 and TRBJ1-4): ETGVTQSPTHLIKTRGQQVTLRCSSQSGHNTVSWYQQALGQGPQFIFQYYREEENGRGNFPPRFSGLQFPNYSSELNVNALELDDSALYLCASSRNRQTNEKLFFGSGTQLSVL.

This clonotype was detected ten times or more. This chain links TRBV24-1 with TRBJ2-1, with D hard to call. The V end lost 3 bases, the J end lost 0 bases, and 11 bases lay between the germline ends. The CDR3 totals 16 residues. Looked up from germline, CDR1 is KGHDR and CDR2 is SFDVKD. CDR3 loop: CATSDGLKRSYNEQFF. CDR3 sequence (DNA): TGTGCCACCAGTGATGGCTTGAAACGCTCCTACAATGAGCAGTTCTTC.

The chain recombines TRBV20-1 with TRBJ1-5; 7 bases align to TRBD1. The CDR3 sequence is 13 residues long. Trimming removed 5 bases from V and 1 base from J; junction bases left unmatched: 2. Germline CDR1 DFQATT, CDR2 SNEGSKA (reference sequence). The CDR3 sequence: CSAQGVSNQPQHF. In nucleotides, the CDR3 is TGCAGTGCTCAGGGGGTAAGCAATCAGCCCCAGCATTTT.

This clonotype showed up many times. J is TRBJ1-1 and V is TRBV29-1; 8 positions match TRBD1. There are 14 residues in the CDR3. V gave up 3 bases and J gave up 11 bases; unmatched junction bases: 14. In germline, CDR1 is SQVTM, CDR2 ANQGSEA. CDR3 bases: TGCAGCGTTGAGCACGGGACAGGAAACATTTTGGCTTTCTTT. Amino acid sequence: CSVEHGTGNILAFF.

This clonotype was found many times. V and J are TRBV5-1 and TRBJ2-5, with 9 bases aligning to TRBD2. The trim removed 2 bases at V and 5 bases at J, leaving 7 bases unmatched. The CDR3 is made up of 15 amino acids. In germline, CDR1 is SGHRS, CDR2 YFSETQ. CDR3 residues: CASSFSASGAETQYF. In nucleotides, the CDR3 is TGCGCCAGCAGCTTCAGTGCTAGCGGGGCGGAGACCCAGTACTTC.

In this sample, this clonotype turned up a few times. J is TRBJ2-7 and V is TRBV11-1, with D tentatively TRBD1 (5 bases). CDR3 size: 16 residues. The V gene lost 5 bases and the J gene lost 4 bases, with 21 bases spanning the gap. Germline assignment: CDR1 SGHAT and CDR2 FQDESV (reference sequence). The CDR3: CASSPGPAGIMYEQYF. The DNA for the CDR3 is TGTGCCAGCAGCCCCGGGCCCGCAGGGATTATGTACGAGCAGTACTTC.

This clonotype was counted ten times or more. The chain is built from TRBV6-1 and TRBJ1-2; no clear D gene. Germline loops: CDR1 MNHNS, CDR2 SASEGT. Trimming cost V 2 bases and J 5 bases, with 6 bases left between them. This CDR3 has 12 residues. The CDR3 loop reads CASSEYVYGYTF. The CDR3 DNA reads as TGTGCCAGCAGTGAATACGTATATGGCTACACCTTC.

This clonotype was observed many times. The chain couples TRBV20-1 to TRBJ2-3; possibly TRBD1 or TRBD2 for D (5 bases each). Germline V gene sequence: CDR1 DFQATT, CDR2 SNEGSKA (reference sequence). The CDR3 length is 15 residues. The V and J ends lost 0 bases and 10 bases respectively, with 20 bases between them. CDR3 nucleotide sequence: TGCAGTGCTAGAGATAGACGGTGGGACCTGGCTCCGCAGTATTTT. As protein: CSARDRRWDLAPQYF.

This clonotype was picked up a small number of times. The chain couples TRBV5-4 to TRBJ2-4, with D unresolved. Germline V gives CDR1 SGHNT, CDR2 YYREEE (reference sequence). The V and J ends lost 4 bases and 8 bases respectively, with 16 bases between them. CDR3 length: 14 amino acids. The CDR3 loop is CASSLSETRDIQYF. The DNA for the CDR3 is TGTGCCAGCAGCCTATCCGAAACAAGGGACATTCAGTACTTC.

Only a few counts were recorded for this clonotype. The V gene is TRBV4-1, the J gene TRBJ2-6, with D unresolved. The V and J ends lost 0 bases and 3 bases respectively, with 9 bases between them. Per the germline V gene, CDR1 is MGHRA and CDR2 is YSYEKL. The CDR3 consists of 16 residues. CDR3 in amino acids: CASSQDYYSGANVLTF. In DNA form, the CDR3 reads TGCGCCAGCAGCCAAGATTATTACAGTGGGGCCAACGTCCTGACTTTC.

The sample holds a few counts of this clonotype. V is TRBV14 and J is TRBJ2-3; D unclear. V lost 4 bases, J lost 2 bases, and 16 bases lay in between. The germline V gene has CDR1 SGHDN and CDR2 FVKESK. The CDR3 is made up of 16 amino acids. CDR3 in amino acids: CASSRGRQVITDTQYF. The CDR3, as DNA: TGTGCCAGCAGCCGGGGTCGGCAGGTGATCACAGATACGCAGTATTTT.

This clonotype has a count of ten or more. The chain uses TRBV7-2 and TRBJ2-1, with 9 bases that match TRBD1. The germline CDR1 and CDR2 sequences are SGHTA and FQGNSA. After removal of 6 bases from V and 0 bases from J, the junction contained 6 bases not matched to a gene. The CDR3 runs to 16 residues. The CDR3 loop is CASSGQGKSSYNEQFF. CDR3 sequence (DNA): TGTGCCAGCAGTGGACAGGGGAAAAGCTCCTACAATGAGCAGTTCTTC.

This clonotype was seen many times. This chain connects TRBV5-1 to TRBJ2-5; D uncertain. Germline CDR1 reads SGHRS; CDR2 reads YFSETQ. Trimming took off 0 bases at V and 5 bases at J, with 11 bases between the two ends. The CDR3 is made up of 14 amino acids. The CDR3 here is CASSLGELGETQYF. CDR3 sequence (DNA): TGCGCCAGCAGCTTGGGAGAACTCGGGGAGACCCAGTACTTC.

This clonotype was counted at least ten times. The chain couples TRBV7-2 to TRBJ2-3, with D perhaps TRBD2 (7 bases). Germline loops: CDR1 SGHTA, CDR2 FQGNSA. The V and J ends lost 5 bases and 7 bases respectively, with 16 bases between them. The CDR3 totals 14 residues. CDR3: CASSRGALSNTQYF. In nucleotides, the CDR3 is TGTGCCAGCAGCCGGGGGGCCCTATCAAATACGCAGTATTTT.

This clonotype was seen at least ten times. CDR3 loop: CASKGSAIQETQYF. Written as DNA, the CDR3 is TGCGCCAGCAAGGGTTCCGCAATCCAAGAGACCCAGTACTTC. The V gene is TRBV5-1, the J gene TRBJ2-5; D not resolved. The germline CDR1 and CDR2 sequences are SGHRS and YFSETQ. Trimming left V 6 bases short and J 1 base short, with 13 bases between. The CDR3 length is 14 residues.

V gene TRBV4-3 combines with J gene TRBJ2-3; TRBD2 matches 11 bases. Trimming removed 2 bases from V and 2 bases from J; junction bases left unmatched: 12. Germline CDR1 is LGHNA and CDR2 is YSLEER. The CDR3 is 19 residues long. This chain's CDR3 is CASSQSLAGGLEPTDTQYF. CDR3 nucleotides: TGCGCCAGCAGCCAATCGCTAGCGGGGGGTTTAGAACCCACAGATACGCAGTATTTT.

This clonotype was observed at least ten times. V usage is TRBV7-6 and J usage is TRBJ2-3, with D perhaps given as TRBD1 or TRBD2 (5 bases each). CDR1 and CDR2 (germline): SGHVS, FNYEAQ. Trimming shortened V by 5 bases and J by 1 base, and 13 bases separated the two germline ends. This CDR3 has 15 residues. CDR3 amino acids: CASSGTPAGTDTQYF. The CDR3, as DNA: TGTGCCAGCAGCGGGACGCCCGCAGGCACAGATACGCAGTATTTT. Full variable domain (outside the CDR3, taken from reference TRBV7-6 and TRBJ2-3): GAGVSQSPRYKVTKRGQDVALRCDPISGHVSLYWYRQALGQGPEFLTYFNYEAQQDKSGLPNDRFSAERPEGSISTLTIQRTEQRDSAMYRCASSGTPAGTDTQYFGPGTRLTVL.